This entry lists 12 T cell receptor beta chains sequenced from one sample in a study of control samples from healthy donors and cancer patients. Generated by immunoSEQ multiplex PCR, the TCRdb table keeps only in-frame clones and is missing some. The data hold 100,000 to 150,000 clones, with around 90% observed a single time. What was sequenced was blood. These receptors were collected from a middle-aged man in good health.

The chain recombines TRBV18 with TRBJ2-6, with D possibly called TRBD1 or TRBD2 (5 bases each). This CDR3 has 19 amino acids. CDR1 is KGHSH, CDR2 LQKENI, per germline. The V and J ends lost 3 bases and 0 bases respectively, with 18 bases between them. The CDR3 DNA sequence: TGTGCCAGCTCACCGATGCCCCCGGGACGCATCTCTGGGGCCAACGTCCTGACTTTC. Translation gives CASSPMPPGRISGANVLTF.

The CDR3 DNA reads as TGTGCCACCAGTGACCTATCCGGGGACAGGGTTCGGCAATTCTCGGGATCAACTAATGAAAAACTGTTTTTT. It specifies CATSDLSGDRVRQFSGSTNEKLFF. This chain joins TRBV24-1 and TRBJ1-4, with TRBD1 identical over 9 bases. The length of the CDR3 is 24 residues. The germline V gene encodes CDR1 KGHDR and CDR2 SFDVKD. V was clipped by 4 bases and J by 0 bases; unmatched bases: 26.

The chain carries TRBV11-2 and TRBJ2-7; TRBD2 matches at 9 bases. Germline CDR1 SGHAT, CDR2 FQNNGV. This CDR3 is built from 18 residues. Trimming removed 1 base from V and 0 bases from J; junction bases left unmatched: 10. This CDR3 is CASSLVSGGRGSSYEQYF. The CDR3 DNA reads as TGTGCCAGCAGCTTAGTTAGCGGGGGTCGTGGAAGCTCCTACGAGCAGTACTTC.

CDR3 bases: TGCGCCAGCAGCTCGGGACAGGAACAAGAGACCCAGTACTTC. Its translation: CASSSGQEQETQYF. The chain is built from TRBV5-1 and TRBJ2-5; 8 positions agree with TRBD1. Germline-derived CDR1 and CDR2 are SGHRS and YFSETQ. This CDR3 region has 14 residues. With V trimmed by 3 bases and J by 2 bases, 3 bases remained unmatched.

CDR3 in amino acids: CASSYSGYSEAFF. The CDR3 coding sequence is TGTGCCAGCAGTTACTCGGGCTATAGCGAAGCTTTCTTT. This chain connects TRBV6-5 to TRBJ1-1, with D unresolved. Per germline, CDR1 MNHEY and CDR2 SVGAGI. Trimming removed 0 bases at V and 8 bases at J, with 10 bases between. The CDR3 covers 13 residues.

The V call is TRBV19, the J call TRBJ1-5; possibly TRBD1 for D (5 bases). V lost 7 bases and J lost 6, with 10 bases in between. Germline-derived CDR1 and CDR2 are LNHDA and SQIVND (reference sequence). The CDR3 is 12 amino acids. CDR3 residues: CASNRSGQPQHF. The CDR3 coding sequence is TGTGCCAGTAACAGGTCGGGTCAGCCCCAGCATTTT.

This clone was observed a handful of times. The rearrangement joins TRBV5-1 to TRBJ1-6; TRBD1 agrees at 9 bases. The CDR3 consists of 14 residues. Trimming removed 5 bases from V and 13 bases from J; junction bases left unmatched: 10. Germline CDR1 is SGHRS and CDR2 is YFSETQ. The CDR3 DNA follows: TGCGCCAGCAGAATAGGGGACAGGGAAGGTCCCCTCCACTTT. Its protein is CASRIGDREGPLHF.

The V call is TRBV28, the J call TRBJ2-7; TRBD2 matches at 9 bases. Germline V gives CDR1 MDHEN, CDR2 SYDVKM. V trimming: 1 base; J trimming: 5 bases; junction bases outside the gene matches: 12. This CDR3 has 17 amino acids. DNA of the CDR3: TGTGCCAGCAGTTTATCCTTGACTAGCGGCCTTAAAAACGAGCAGTACTTC. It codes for CASSLSLTSGLKNEQYF.

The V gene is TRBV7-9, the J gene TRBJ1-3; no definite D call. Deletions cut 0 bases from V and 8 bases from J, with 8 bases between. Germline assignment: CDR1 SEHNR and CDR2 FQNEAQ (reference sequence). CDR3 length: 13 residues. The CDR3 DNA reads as TGTGCCAGCAGCTTAGCTTGGGTGGACACCATATATTTT. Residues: CASSLAWVDTIYF. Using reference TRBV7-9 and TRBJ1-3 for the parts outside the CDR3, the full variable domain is DTGVSQNPRHKITKRGQNVTFRCDPISEHNRLYWYRQTLGQGPEFLTYFQNEAQLEKSRLLSDRFSAERPKGSFSTLEIQRTEQGDSAMYLCASSLAWVDTIYFGEGSWLTVV.

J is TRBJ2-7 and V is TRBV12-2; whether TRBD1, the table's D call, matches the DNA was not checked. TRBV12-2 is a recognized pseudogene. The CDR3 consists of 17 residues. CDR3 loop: CASRLVTSAGSSDEQYF. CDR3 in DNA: TGTGCAAGTCGCTTAGTTACTTCGGCAGGTTCTTCCGACGAGCAGTACTTC.

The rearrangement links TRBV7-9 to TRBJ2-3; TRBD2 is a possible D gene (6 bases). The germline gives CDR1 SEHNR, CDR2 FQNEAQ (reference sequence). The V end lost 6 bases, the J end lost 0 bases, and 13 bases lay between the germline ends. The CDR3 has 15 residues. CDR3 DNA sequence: TGTGCCAGCAGTCCCGGGGGAATTAGCACAGATACGCAGTATTTT. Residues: CASSPGGISTDTQYF.

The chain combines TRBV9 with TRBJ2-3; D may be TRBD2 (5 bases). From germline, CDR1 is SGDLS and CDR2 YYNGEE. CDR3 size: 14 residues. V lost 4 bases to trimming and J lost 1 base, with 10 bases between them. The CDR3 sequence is CASSPSGGTDTQYF. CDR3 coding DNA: TGTGCCAGCAGCCCCTCCGGGGGCACAGATACGCAGTATTTT.